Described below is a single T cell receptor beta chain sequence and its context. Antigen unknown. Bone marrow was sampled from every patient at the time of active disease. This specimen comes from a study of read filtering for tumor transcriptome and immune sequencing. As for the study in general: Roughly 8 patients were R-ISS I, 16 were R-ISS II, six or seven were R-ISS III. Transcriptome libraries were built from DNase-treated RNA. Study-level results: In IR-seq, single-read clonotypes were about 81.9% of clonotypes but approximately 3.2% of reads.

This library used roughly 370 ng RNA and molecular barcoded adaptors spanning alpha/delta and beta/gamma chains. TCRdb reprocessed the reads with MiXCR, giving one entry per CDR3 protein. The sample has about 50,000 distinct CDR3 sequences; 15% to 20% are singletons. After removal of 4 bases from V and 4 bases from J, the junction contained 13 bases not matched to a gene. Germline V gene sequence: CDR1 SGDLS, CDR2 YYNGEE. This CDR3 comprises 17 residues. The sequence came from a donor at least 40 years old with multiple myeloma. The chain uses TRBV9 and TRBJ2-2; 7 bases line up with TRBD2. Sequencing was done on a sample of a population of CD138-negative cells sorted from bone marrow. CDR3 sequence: CASSPTGRGERTGELFF. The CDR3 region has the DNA TGTGCCAGCAGCCCGACGGGACGGGGGGAGCGCACCGGGGAGCTGTTTTTT.